These T cell receptor beta chains were read from a single sample in a study of cytomegalovirus exposure and HLA in healthy donors. Here immunoSEQ multiplex PCR was the method, and the copy in TCRdb shows in-frame clones only, minus some. The sample records about 190,000 clones, roughly 80% being singletons. Sequencing input: PBMCs. Source of these receptors: a woman aged 18-29 years in good health and CMV-seronegative. Both conserved end residues are part of each CDR3. The D gene is left open where the match is weak. Some rows have no size entry. The others give once, few or many, or a class for an expanded clone.

.	TRBV29-1	.	13	TRBJ2-7	TGCAGCGTTGCCCAGGGGCCGTACTACGAGCAGTACTTC	CSVAQGPYYEQYF
.	TRBV7-2	once	15	TRBJ1-4	TGTGCCAGCAGCGTCAGGGGTACAACTAATGAAAAACTGTTTTTT	CASSVRGTTNEKLFF
.	TRBV28	.	15	TRBJ1-1	TGTGCCAGCAGTCCCTCAGTTTGGGGGCATTCCGAAGCTTTCTTT	CASSPSVWGHSEAFF
TRBD1	TRBV27	.	12	TRBJ1-2	TGTGCCAGCAGACAGACAGGGCAGGGCTACACCTTC	CASRQTGQGYTF
TRBD1	TRBV28	.	15	TRBJ1-1	TGTGCCAGCAGTTCAATAACAGGGGGAGGCACTGAAGCTTTCTTT	CASSSITGGGTEAFF
TRBD2	TRBV7-2	.	15	TRBJ2-7	TGTGCCAGCAGCTTCGAGACTAGCGGTTTCTACGAGCAGTACTTC	CASSFETSGFYEQYF
.	TRBV27	.	11	TRBJ1-2	TGTGCCAGCAGCCAGGGGTATGGCTACACCTTC	CASSQGYGYTF
TRBD1	TRBV18	.	14	TRBJ2-5	TGTGCCAGCTCACCCACAGGGGAAGAAGAGACCCAGTACTTC	CASSPTGEEETQYF
TRBD1	TRBV7-9	.	18	TRBJ1-2	TGTGCCAGCAGCTTAAGAGTGGACAGGGGTCTCTCTAACTATGGCTACACCTTC	CASSLRVDRGLSNYGYTF
.	TRBV30	.	14	TRBJ2-7	TGTGCCTGGAGTGTACAAGTAACGGGTTACGAGCAGTACTTC	CAWSVQVTGYEQYF
TRBD1	TRBV10-3	few	15	TRBJ1-5	TGTGCCATCCACCCGGGACAGGAGTACAATCAGCCCCAGCATTTT	CAIHPGQEYNQPQHF
TRBD1	TRBV7-9	.	17	TRBJ2-6	TGTGCCAGCAGCTTAGCGACAGGGGGCGCTGGGGCCAACGTCCTGACTTTC	CASSLATGGAGANVLTF
TRBD1	TRBV7-2	.	16	TRBJ1-1	TGTGCCAGCAGCTCCCCCGGGACAGGGCAGAACACTGAAGCTTTCTTT	CASSSPGTGQNTEAFF
TRBD2	TRBV7-2	.	17	TRBJ2-7	TGTGCCAGCAGCTTAGTAAGGGCGACTAGCGACACCTACGAGCAGTACTTC	CASSLVRATSDTYEQYF
TRBD2	TRBV18	.	15	TRBJ2-3	TGTGCCAGCTCACCCAGCGGGAGGAGAACAGATACGCAGTATTTT	CASSPSGRRTDTQYF
TRBD2	TRBV27	.	15	TRBJ2-6	TGTGCCAGCGGGCGGGGGTACTCTGGGGCCAACGTCCTGACTTTC	CASGRGYSGANVLTF
.	TRBV28	.	15	TRBJ2-5	TGTGCCAGCAGCCGTGGGACTCCCAGTCAAGAGACCCAGTACTTC	CASSRGTPSQETQYF
TRBD1	TRBV10-2	.	14	TRBJ1-2	TGCGCCAGCAGTTTACAGGGGGCACGTTATGGCTACACCTTC	CASSLQGARYGYTF
.	TRBV7-9	.	16	TRBJ2-1	TGTTCCAGCAGCTTTCCCTTTAGCGGATTTTACAATGAGCAGTTCTTC	CSSSFPFSGFYNEQFF
TRBD1	TRBV10-1	.	17	TRBJ2-1	TGCGCCAGCAGTTTAACTGCCGGGACAGGTGTCTACAATGAGCAGTTCTTC	CASSLTAGTGVYNEQFF
TRBD1	TRBV28	.	14	TRBJ1-5	TGTGCCAGCAGTATACGACAGGGGCGGCAGCCCCAGCATTTT	CASSIRQGRQPQHF
TRBD1	TRBV30	.	15	TRBJ1-1	TGTGCCTGGAAAAGTGGGGGACAGCTGGCAACTGAAGCTTTCTTT	CAWKSGGQLATEAFF
TRBD1	TRBV2	.	17	TRBJ1-1	TGTGCCAGCAGTGCCGGACAGGGGGGAATGCGAGGCACTGAAGCTTTCTTT	CASSAGQGGMRGTEAFF
TRBD1	TRBV7-2	once	15	TRBJ1-3	TGTGCCAGCAGCTTAACCAGGGGGACTGGAAACACCATATATTTT	CASSLTRGTGNTIYF
.	TRBV19	.	15	TRBJ2-5	TGTGCCAGTAGTAAACCTAGCGATTACAAAGAGACCCAGTACTTC	CASSKPSDYKETQYF
.	TRBV19	.	15	TRBJ1-5	TGTGCCAGTAGTATAGGACGGAGCCTCTATCAGCCCCAGCATTTT	CASSIGRSLYQPQHF
TRBD1	TRBV6-4	.	14	TRBJ1-6	TGTGCCAGCAGTGCCGGGACAGATAATTCACCCCTCCACTTT	CASSAGTDNSPLHF
.	TRBV7-9	.	13	TRBJ1-2	TGTGCCAGCAGCTCCGGGGAGGGTTGGGGCTACACCTTC	CASSSGEGWGYTF
.	TRBV7-9	.	14	TRBJ1-5	TGTGCCAGCAGCTTAGGAATGCAGGGGCAGCCCCAGCATTTT	CASSLGMQGQPQHF
.	TRBV7-2	.	12	TRBJ2-4	TGTGCCAGCAGCTCTGAACTAAACATTCAGTACTTC	CASSSELNIQYF
.	TRBV15	.	16	TRBJ2-7	TGTGCCACCAGCAGCCCCGATATCGGACATGGCTACGAGCAGTACTTC	CATSSPDIGHGYEQYF
.	TRBV30	.	13	TRBJ1-4	TGTGCCTGGAGTGGACAGTTACATGAAAAACTGTTTTTT	CAWSGQLHEKLFF
TRBD1	TRBV5-8	.	17	TRBJ2-6	TGTGCCAGCAGCTTGCGGGACAGGGGTGGAGGGGCCAACGTCCTGACTTTC	CASSLRDRGGGANVLTF
TRBD2	TRBV7-2	.	15	TRBJ2-1	TGTGCCAGCAGCTTGACTAGCGGGAGAGAGAATGAGCAGTTCTTC	CASSLTSGRENEQFF
.	TRBV19	.	15	TRBJ1-1	TGTGCCAGTAGGATAGGGGCTGCAGGGATCACTGAAGCTTTCTTT	CASRIGAAGITEAFF
TRBD1	TRBV4-1	.	19	TRBJ1-2	TGCGCCAGCAGCCAAGGAGAAGGGACAGGGGCCCACTTTTTCTATGGCTACACCTTC	CASSQGEGTGAHFFYGYTF
.	TRBV19	.	13	TRBJ2-5	TGTGCCAGTACTAGCATCCCCGACGGGACCCAGTACTTC	CASTSIPDGTQYF
.	TRBV18	once	14	TRBJ2-4	TGTGCCAGCTCACCTCCGTCGGCGGCGGACATTCAGTACTTC	CASSPPSAADIQYF